This passage covers 2 T cell receptor beta chains from one sample sequenced in a study of somatic mutations in cytotoxic T cells in rheumatoid arthritis. The table came from immunoSEQ multiplex PCR; TCRdb's copy has only in-frame clones and leaves some out. The sample carries approximately 6,400 clones, roughly 80% recorded once. Here the sequenced sample was CD8+ T cells sorted from blood, taken at a follow-up visit. The receptors shown here come from an older woman with rheumatoid arthritis.

The chain is built from TRBV28 and TRBJ2-1, with TRBD1 matching over 8 bases. Germline V CDR1 and CDR2: MDHEN, SYDVKM. The ends lost 3 bases at V and 2 bases at J; junction bases unmatched: 3. The length of the CDR3 is 15 residues. CDR3 sequence: CASSFLDRAYNEQFF. CDR3 DNA sequence: TGTGCCAGCAGTTTCTTGGACAGGGCCTACAATGAGCAGTTCTTC. The full variable domain, with the rest looked up from reference TRBV28 and TRBJ2-1, is DVKVTQSSRYLVKRTGEKVFLECVQDMDHENMFWYRQDPGLGLRLIYFSYDVKMKEKGDIPEGYSVSREKKERFSLILESASTNQTSMYLCASSFLDRAYNEQFFGPGTRLTVL.

The chain links TRBV7-9 to TRBJ2-5; the match to TRBD1 covers 7 bases. This CDR3 is 15 amino acids long. The J segment lost 2 bases and the V segment lost 2 bases, leaving 5 bases of the junction unmatched. Germline V gene sequence: CDR1 SEHNR, CDR2 FQNEAQ (reference sequence). The CDR3 nucleotides read TGTGCCAGCAGCTTACGGCAGACAGGGCAAGAGACCCAGTACTTC. Translated, it gives CASSLRQTGQETQYF.